This entry describes one T cell receptor (beta chain). The target antigen is unknown. This record belongs to a study of cytomegalovirus exposure and HLA in healthy donors. Study outcomes and limitations: Later analysis indicated greater clonal expansion among HLA-associated TCR beta chains than among equally common other chains.

The PCR made use of 60 Vbeta and 13 Jbeta primers. Sequencing used immunoSEQ multiplex PCR; TCRdb keeps in-frame clones, though not all of them. The sample consists of approximately 110,000 clones, 74% of them appearing once. V was pared by 4 bases and J by 3 bases, with 8 bases of the junction left unmatched. The CDR3 has 16 residues. Germline V CDR1 and CDR2: SGDLS, YYNGEE. The receptor comes from a woman between 50 and 59 years old in good health and CMV-seropositive. The genes are TRBV9 and TRBJ2-7; 12 bases map to TRBD1. The material sequenced was PBMCs. CDR3: CASSPKGQGAFYEQYF. As DNA, the CDR3 is TGTGCCAGCAGCCCCAAGGGACAGGGGGCTTTCTACGAGCAGTACTTC.